What follows are 27 T cell receptor beta chains derived from one specimen sequenced in a study of T cell responses to AZD1222 COVID-19 vaccine. Clones were read by immunoSEQ multiplex PCR, and TCRdb kept only the in-frame ones, dropping some. The sample contains 110,000 to 150,000 clones, roughly 90% of which appear only once. The specimen was peripheral blood, collected on day 0 of AZD1222 vaccination. The receptors were gathered from an adult in good health.

The chain recombines TRBV19 with TRBJ2-7; D gene uncertain. The CDR3 is 16 amino acids. Germline V lookup: CDR1 LNHDA, CDR2 SQIVND (reference sequence). Deletions cut 4 bases from V and 4 bases from J, with 20 bases between. CDR3 protein: CASSTRSDPWAYEQYF. Written as DNA, the CDR3 is TGTGCCAGTAGTACCCGTTCTGACCCGTGGGCATACGAGCAGTACTTC.

V is TRBV6-4 and J is TRBJ1-1; 7 nucleotides line up with TRBD1. CDR1 and CDR2 (germline): MRHNA, SNTAGT. This CDR3 comprises 14 residues. J was trimmed by 3 bases and V by 6 bases; bases with no gene match: 7. The CDR3 loop is CASRRDRVYTEAFF. The CDR3 nucleotides are TGTGCCAGCAGGAGAGACAGGGTCTACACTGAAGCTTTCTTT.

V usage is TRBV3-1 (or the pseudogene TRBV3-2) and J usage is TRBJ2-1; tentatively, D is TRBD1 or TRBD2 (6 bases each). The CDR3 contains 15 residues. V lost 1 base, J lost 3 bases, and 10 bases lay in between. Per the germline V gene, CDR1 is LGHDT and CDR2 is YNNKEL (reference sequence). The CDR3 sequence: CASSQVGGVYNEQFF. The CDR3 DNA reads as TGTGCCAGCAGCCAAGTGGGGGGCGTCTACAATGAGCAGTTCTTC.

This clone appeared a single time. The V and J genes are TRBV19 and TRBJ2-5; D may correspond to TRBD1 or TRBD2 (5 bases each). V was pared by 6 bases and J by 7 bases, with 21 bases between. Germline lookup yields CDR1 LNHDA and CDR2 SQIVND (reference sequence). The CDR3 has 15 amino acids. In nucleotides, the CDR3 is TGTGCCAGTAGAAGTCGGGACCTCTCGGGCGGGACCCAGTACTTC. Protein: CASRSRDLSGGTQYF.

This clone appeared a few times. The V and J genes are TRBV3-1 (or the pseudogene TRBV3-2) and TRBJ1-4; unclear D gene. Per germline, CDR1 LGHDT and CDR2 YNNKEL (reference sequence). CDR3 length: 14 amino acids. V was clipped by 1 base and J by 8 bases, with 11 bases between them. The CDR3 loop is CASSQGLYGEKLFF. The CDR3 DNA reads TGTGCCAGCAGCCAAGGCCTGTATGGGGAAAAACTGTTTTTT.

The chain uses TRBV5-1 and TRBJ2-1; 11 bases fit TRBD2. The CDR3 consists of 17 residues. Germline CDR1 is SGHRS and CDR2 is YFSETQ. The V segment lost 4 bases and the J segment 1 base; nucleotides outside the gene matches: 7. CDR3 sequence reads: CASSRGTSGLSYNEQFF. CDR3 sequence (DNA): TGCGCCAGCAGCCGGGGGACTAGCGGTCTTTCCTACAATGAGCAGTTCTTC.

The chain carries TRBV12-5 and TRBJ2-7, with D possibly matching TRBD2 (6 bases). Germline V lookup: CDR1 LGHNT, CDR2 FRNRAP. V was trimmed by 3 bases and J by 5 bases, leaving 11 bases between them. This CDR3 comprises 13 residues. Here the CDR3 DNA reads TGTGCTAGTGGTTTCCGGGGGAACGACGAGCAGTACTTC. It translates to CASGFRGNDEQYF.

The chain links TRBV5-1 to TRBJ2-5; D perhaps matches TRBD2 (5 bases). From germline, CDR1 is SGHRS and CDR2 YFSETQ. The CDR3 runs 14 residues. Trimming took off 4 bases at V and 4 bases at J, with 14 bases between the two ends. DNA for the CDR3: TGCGCCAGCAGCCGGGGAAACCGGGGAGAGACCCAGTACTTC. This sequence encodes CASSRGNRGETQYF.

The gene calls are TRBV3-1 (or the pseudogene TRBV3-2) and TRBJ2-2; D is ambiguous. Trimming took 2 bases from V and 4 from J, leaving 14 bases between them. The CDR3 loop spans 16 amino acids. Per the germline V gene, CDR1 is LGHDT and CDR2 is YNNKEL (reference sequence). The chain's CDR3 is CASSQSRPQVTGELFF. For the CDR3, the DNA is TGTGCCAGCAGCCAAAGTAGGCCCCAAGTCACCGGGGAGCTGTTTTTT.

The chain combines TRBV29-1 with TRBJ1-4; TRBD1 aligns across 10 bases. The germline gives CDR1 SQVTM, CDR2 ANQGSEA. The CDR3 runs to 15 residues. V gave up 7 bases and J gave up 7 bases; unmatched junction bases: 12. CDR3 coding DNA: TGCAGCGCCAAGGGGACAGGGGAGTTCGGTGAAAAACTGTTTTTT. It yields the protein CSAKGTGEFGEKLFF.

The chain joins TRBV7-9 to TRBJ1-6; D is ambiguous. In germline, CDR1 is SEHNR, CDR2 FQNEAQ (reference sequence). The CDR3 is made up of 13 amino acids. V was trimmed by 3 bases and J by 8 bases, leaving 8 bases between them. The CDR3 reads CASSFSVDSPLHF. Written as DNA, the CDR3 is TGTGCCAGCAGCTTTAGTGTCGATTCACCCCTCCACTTT.

The genes are TRBV6-5 and TRBJ2-7; 7 positions agree with TRBD2. The CDR3 consists of 14 residues. Looked up from germline, CDR1 is MNHEY and CDR2 is SVGAGI. The V and J ends lost 6 bases and 8 bases, in that order; junction bases with no gene match: 13. The CDR3, as DNA: TGTGCCAGCAGGCGGACCATAGGGGAGGGGAAGCAGTACTTC. This encodes CASRRTIGEGKQYF.

The genes are TRBV6-5 and TRBJ2-7, with D perhaps TRBD2 (6 bases). CDR3 length: 14 amino acids. Germline CDR1 is MNHEY and CDR2 is SVGAGI. Trimming left V 6 bases short and J 3 bases short, with 15 bases between. The CDR3 protein is CASRRSGAFYEQYF. Written as DNA, the CDR3 is TGTGCCAGCAGACGTAGCGGCGCTTTCTACGAGCAGTACTTC.

This chain joins TRBV15 and TRBJ2-3; D not certain. This CDR3 has 17 amino acids. Per germline, CDR1 LNHNV and CDR2 YYDKDF (reference sequence). V was pared by 1 base and J by 0 bases, with 14 bases between. The CDR3 region is CATSRGSYAESTDTQYF. In DNA form, the CDR3 reads TGTGCCACCAGCAGAGGGTCGTATGCGGAGAGCACAGATACGCAGTATTTT.

The chain employs TRBV7-8 and TRBJ2-3; D may match TRBD1 or TRBD2 (5 bases each). The CDR3 loop spans 16 amino acids. The germline gives CDR1 SGHVS, CDR2 FQNEAQ. The V end lost 4 bases, the J end lost 3 bases, and 17 bases lay between the germline ends. The DNA for the CDR3 is TGTGCCAGCAGCTCCAGGCAGGGACCTGGGACAGATACGCAGTATTTT. Its protein product is CASSSRQGPGTDTQYF.

This chain links TRBV2 with TRBJ2-7; 9 nucleotides line up with TRBD2. Trimming at V came to 11 bases and at J to 6 bases, leaving 8 bases not matched to a gene. Germline CDR1 SNHLY, CDR2 FYNNEI. The CDR3 loop spans 12 amino acids. CDR3 region: CAGRAGGSEQYF. DNA for the CDR3: TGTGCCGGAAGGGCGGGAGGGAGCGAGCAGTACTTC.

The chain combines TRBV7-2 with TRBJ2-5; tentative D call: TRBD2 (7 bases). This CDR3 comprises 16 residues. The germline V gene has CDR1 SGHTA and CDR2 FQGNSA. V lost 3 bases, J lost 5 bases, and 19 bases lay in between. DNA for the CDR3: TGTGCCAGCAGCTTCCCAGGGGAGGGTCAAGGTGAGACCCAGTACTTC. This encodes CASSFPGEGQGETQYF.

V gene TRBV30 combines with J gene TRBJ1-1; no clear D gene. The CDR3 extends over 11 amino acids. V gave up 1 base and J gave up 3 bases, with 3 bases separating them. CDR1 and CDR2 (germline): GTSNPN, SVGIG (reference sequence). Here the CDR3 DNA reads TGTGCCTGGAGTGGAGACACTGAAGCTTTCTTT. Residues: CAWSGDTEAFF.

The chain has TRBV6-5 and TRBJ2-5; D is uncertain. This CDR3 has 11 amino acids. V dropped 6 bases and J dropped 5 bases, with 7 bases sitting between them. CDR1 MNHEY and CDR2 SVGAGI come from the germline V gene. In DNA form, the CDR3 reads TGTGCCAGCAGCGGTGGGGAGACCCAGTACTTC. Translation: CASSGGETQYF.

CDR3 protein: CASSILAGVSNEQFF. For the CDR3, the DNA is TGTGCCAGCAGTATACTAGCGGGAGTCTCCAATGAGCAGTTCTTC. The V call is TRBV27, the J call TRBJ2-1; 11 bases agree with TRBD2. Trimming cost V 5 bases and J 6 bases; bases outside gene matches: 6. CDR1 and CDR2 from the germline V gene are MNHEY and SMNVEV (reference sequence). CDR3 size: 15 residues.

Comment on this clone: This sample includes further DNA sequences coding for the same CDR3. The rearrangement joins TRBV12-3 or TRBV12-4 to TRBJ1-2; a possible D gene is TRBD1 (5 bases). The V end lost 2 bases, the J end lost 4 bases, and 8 bases lay between the germline ends. This CDR3 spans 13 amino acids. CDR3 sequence: CASSLWGGYGYTF. CDR3 bases: TGTGCCAGCAGTTTATGGGGGGGCTATGGCTACACCTTC.

The V and J genes are TRBV10-2 and TRBJ1-5; weak D call: TRBD1 (5 bases). The CDR3 has 15 amino acids. The germline V gene has CDR1 WSHSY and CDR2 SAAADI. V was trimmed by 6 bases and J by 0 bases, leaving 12 bases between them. CDR3 residues: CASRTGPDSNQPQHF. In DNA form, the CDR3 reads TGCGCCAGCAGAACAGGTCCAGATAGCAATCAGCCCCAGCATTTT.

The chain carries TRBV27 and TRBJ2-7; weak D call: TRBD1 (6 bases). Trimming removed 6 bases from V and 0 bases from J, with 15 bases in between. Per germline, CDR1 MNHEY and CDR2 SMNVEV (reference sequence). The CDR3 covers 15 residues. The CDR3 nucleotides are TGTGCCAGCAGCGTAGATCAGGGGAGCTCCTACGAGCAGTACTTC. As protein: CASSVDQGSSYEQYF.

CDR3 sequence reads: CATSRLAGMDTEAFF. The DNA of the CDR3 is TGTGCCACCAGCAGATTGGCCGGGATGGACACTGAAGCTTTCTTT. The genes are TRBV15 and TRBJ1-1; D unresolved. The CDR3 sequence is 15 residues long. V was trimmed by 2 bases and J by 3 bases, leaving 13 bases between them. Germline V lookup: CDR1 LNHNV, CDR2 YYDKDF (reference sequence).

Comment on this clone: This sample also contains other DNA sequences that code for the same CDR3. The chain is built from TRBV2 and TRBJ2-5; D ambiguous. The CDR3 contains 11 residues. CDR1 and CDR2 from the germline V gene are SNHLY and FYNNEI. V lost 8 bases and J lost 1, with 5 bases in between. This chain's CDR3 is CASGLQETQYF. CDR3 sequence (DNA): TGTGCCAGCGGGCTCCAAGAGACCCAGTACTTC. Full variable domain (missing parts from reference TRBV2 and TRBJ2-5): EPEVTQTPSHQVTQMGQEVILRCVPISNHLYFYWYRQILGQKVEFLVSFYNNEISEKSEIFDDQFSVERPDGSNFTLKIRSTKLEDSAMYFCASGLQETQYFGPGTRLLVL.

V usage is TRBV9 and J usage is TRBJ2-1; possibly TRBD2 for D (5 bases). The germline V gene encodes CDR1 SGDLS and CDR2 YYNGEE. The CDR3 extends over 16 amino acids. V lost 2 bases to trimming and J lost 2 bases, with 14 bases between them. The CDR3 protein is CASSVGRTGTYNEQFF. As DNA, the CDR3 is TGTGCCAGCAGCGTCGGGCGGACTGGGACCTACAATGAGCAGTTCTTC.

The chain's CDR3 is CASSQYQGNTEAFF. CDR3 DNA: TGTGCCAGCAGCCAGTATCAGGGGAACACTGAAGCTTTCTTT. The V call is TRBV3-1 (or the pseudogene TRBV3-2), the J call TRBJ1-1; perhaps TRBD1 as D (5 bases). The CDR3 totals 14 residues. Germline V CDR1 and CDR2: LGHDT, YNNKEL (reference sequence). Trimming took 3 bases from V and 1 from J, leaving 9 bases between them.